This TCR beta chain stems from a study of blood T cell repertoires in COVID-19 (dated by TCRdb to the early 2020s). Context from the whole study: The collaborator samples originated in the United States, Italy and Spain and spanned the acute and convalescent phases of COVID-19. The prospective study material was composed of cDNA or gDNA derived from T cells, B-cell-depleted T cells, or PBMCs. Deeply sampled blood TCRbeta repertoires from subjects exposed to, actively infected with, or recovered from COVID-19 were included in the dataset. A freely available public database, intended as a resource for researchers studying the immune response to SARS-CoV-2, is where the repertoires were released. Samples were obtained from the ongoing ImmuneRACE study (first 160 participants) and from 1,254 subjects provided by 6 global collaborators. A de-identified subject ID, COVID-19 status, age in years and sex were almost always included in the sample metadata. HLA class I and class II types, where available, came from metadata supplied by the sample provider rather than from assay-based typing.

TCRbeta CDR3 regions were amplified from genomic DNA by means of the immunoSEQ Assay, a bias-controlled multiplex PCR. On the study's bioinformatics: The number of nucleated cells in each sample was estimated by amplification of reference gene primers within the assay. To quantify the absolute abundance of each unique TCRbeta CDR3 rearrangement, sequence reads were collapsed and filtered. For each sample, productive Simpson clonality was calculated as the square root of Simpson's diversity index over productive rearrangements. What TCRdb holds here is the immuneACCESS table cut down to in-frame rearrangements. Part of the clones is not present; checked against another copy, under half of the missing clones reflect an unresolved V gene, and the others are unexplained. V and J calls and clone size follow that table, whereas D and trimming were derived from the DNA. The sample has roughly 670,000 clones on record, more than 80% of them singletons. Roughly 0.25% of the sample goes to the ten largest clones.

The full study reports these points: Clinical and demographic metadata were provided uncurated, with the amount varying by source and participant.

Collaborating institutions collected whole blood in K2EDTA tubes following their own protocols. Collaborator samples were shipped for TCRbeta analysis as frozen whole blood, isolated PBMCs, or DNA extracted from either sample type. Sequences SEHNR (CDR1) and FQNEAQ (CDR2) are obtained from the germline V gene (reference sequence). Germline trimming: 5 bases from V, 0 bases from J; junction bases outside gene matches: 11. CDR3 length: 17 amino acids, cysteine to phenylalanine. The DNA shown is the 51-base CDR3, in frame from base 1. Comment on this clone: Its cognate antigen has yet to be identified. No base qualities exist here, and no much larger clone lies one base off it.

Input material: peripheral blood. The sequence joins TRBV7-9 to TRBJ1-2; 8 of the junction bases match TRBD1. The clonotype originates from a woman younger than 35 with acute or convalescent COVID-19. The CDR3 sequence is CASSLGTGAISNYGYTF. Here is the DNA: TGTGCCAGCAGCCTCGGGACAGGCGCTATTTCTAACTATGGCTACACCTTC.